This is a list of T cell receptor beta chains from one sample in a study of cytomegalovirus exposure and HLA in healthy donors. Sequencing was performed with immunoSEQ multiplex PCR; in TCRdb, only in-frame clones are kept and a portion is missing. The sample comprises tens of thousands of clones, 60% to 85% of which are singletons, and under 3.5% rests with the top ten. Sequenced material: PBMCs. The receptors derive from a man aged 18 to 29 in good health and CMV-seronegative. Both conserved end residues are part of each CDR3. The order of the fields is CDR3 length, V gene, J gene, CDR3 protein.

length: 14
V: TRBV11-2
J: TRBJ1-2
CDR3: CASSSVDRDHGYTF

length: 17
V: TRBV9
J: TRBJ1-3
CDR3: CASSGYRVVHSGNTIYF

length: 13
V: TRBV6-6
J: TRBJ2-5
CDR3: CASSYGGGETQYF

length: 15
V: TRBV11-2
J: TRBJ1-5
CDR3: CASSLAPDRAQPQHF

length: 14
V: TRBV19
J: TRBJ2-5
CDR3: CASSIDAGAWAQYF

length: 15
V: TRBV4-2
J: -
CDR3: CASSQSGTGTYEQYF

length: 14
V: TRBV11-2
J: TRBJ2-3
CDR3: CASSPGVSTDTQYF

length: 14
V: TRBV19
J: TRBJ2-1
CDR3: CATKLGVSHNEQFF

length: 13
V: TRBV5-1
J: TRBJ2-3
CDR3: CASSYGLTDTQYF

length: 16
V: TRBV7-9
J: TRBJ1-2
CDR3: CASSLGIGTVGYGYTF

length: 13
V: TRBV7-2
J: TRBJ1-6
CDR3: CASSQGVLSPLHF

length: 15
V: TRBV7-9
J: TRBJ2-1
CDR3: CASSPDLGTGNEQFF

length: 14
V: TRBV19
J: TRBJ1-1
CDR3: CASRSPGTGEKAFF

length: 13
V: TRBV2
J: TRBJ1-2
CDR3: CASTGSTNYGYTF

length: 15
V: TRBV11-2
J: TRBJ2-2
CDR3: CASRNPGGLSWELFF

length: 12
V: TRBV19
J: TRBJ2-1
CDR3: CASSRSYNEQFF

length: 16
V: TRBV27
J: TRBJ1-3
CDR3: CASSPPPTGAGNTIYF